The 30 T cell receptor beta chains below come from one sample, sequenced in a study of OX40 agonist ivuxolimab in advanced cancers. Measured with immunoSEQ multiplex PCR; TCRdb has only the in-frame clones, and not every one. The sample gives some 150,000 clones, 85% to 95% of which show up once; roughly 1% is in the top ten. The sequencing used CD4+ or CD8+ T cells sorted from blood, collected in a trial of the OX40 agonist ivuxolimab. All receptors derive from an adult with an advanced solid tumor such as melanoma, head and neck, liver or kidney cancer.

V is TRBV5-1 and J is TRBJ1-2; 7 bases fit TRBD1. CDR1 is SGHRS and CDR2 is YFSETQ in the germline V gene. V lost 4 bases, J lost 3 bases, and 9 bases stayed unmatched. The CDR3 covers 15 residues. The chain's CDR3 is CASSDGQATDYGYTF. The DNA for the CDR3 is TGCGCCAGCAGCGATGGACAGGCGACAGACTATGGCTACACCTTC.

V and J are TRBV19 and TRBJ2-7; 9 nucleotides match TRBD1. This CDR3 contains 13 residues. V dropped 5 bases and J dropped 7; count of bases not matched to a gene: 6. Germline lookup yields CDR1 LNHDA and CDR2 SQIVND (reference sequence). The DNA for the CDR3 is TGTGCCAGTAGTCCCCGGGACAGGGTTGAGCAGTACTTC. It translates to CASSPRDRVEQYF.

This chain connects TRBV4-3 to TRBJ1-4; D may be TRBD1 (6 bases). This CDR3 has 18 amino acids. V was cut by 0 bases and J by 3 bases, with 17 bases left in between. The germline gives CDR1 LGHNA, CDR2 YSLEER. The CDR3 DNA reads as TGCGCCAGCAGCCAAGATCTCGGAGGGACAAGGTCTAATGAAAAACTGTTTTTT. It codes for CASSQDLGGTRSNEKLFF.

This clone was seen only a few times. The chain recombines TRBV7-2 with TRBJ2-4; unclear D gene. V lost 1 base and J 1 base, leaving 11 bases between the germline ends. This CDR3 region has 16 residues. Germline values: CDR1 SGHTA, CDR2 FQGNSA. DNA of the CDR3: TGTGCCAGCAGCTTAGTCGAGGTCGTGGCCAAAAACATTCAGTACTTC. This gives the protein CASSLVEVVAKNIQYF.

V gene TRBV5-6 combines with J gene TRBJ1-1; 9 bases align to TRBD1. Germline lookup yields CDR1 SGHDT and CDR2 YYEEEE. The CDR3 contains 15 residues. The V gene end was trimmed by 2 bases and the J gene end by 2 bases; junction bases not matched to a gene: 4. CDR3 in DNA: TGTGCCAGCAGCTTAGGGGACAGGGCTAACACTGAAGCTTTCTTT. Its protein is CASSLGDRANTEAFF.

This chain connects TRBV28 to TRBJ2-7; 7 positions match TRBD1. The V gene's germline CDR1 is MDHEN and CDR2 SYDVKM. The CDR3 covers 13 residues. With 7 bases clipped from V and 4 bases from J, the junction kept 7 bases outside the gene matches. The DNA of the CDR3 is TGTGCCAGCATCAGACAGGGTACGTACGAGCAGTACTTC. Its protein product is CASIRQGTYEQYF.

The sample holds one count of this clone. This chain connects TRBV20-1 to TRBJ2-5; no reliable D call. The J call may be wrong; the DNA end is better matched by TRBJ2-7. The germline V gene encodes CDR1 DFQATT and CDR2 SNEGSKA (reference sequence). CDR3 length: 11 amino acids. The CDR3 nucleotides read TGCAGTGCAGAATTTCAGACCGAGCAGTACTTC. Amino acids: CSAEFQTEQYF.

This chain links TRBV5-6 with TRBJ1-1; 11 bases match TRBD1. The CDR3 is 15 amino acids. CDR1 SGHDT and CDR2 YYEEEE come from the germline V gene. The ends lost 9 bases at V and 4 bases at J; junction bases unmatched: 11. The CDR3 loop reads CATDLGQGAGTEAFF. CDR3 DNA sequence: TGTGCCACCGACCTCGGACAGGGGGCCGGCACTGAAGCTTTCTTT.

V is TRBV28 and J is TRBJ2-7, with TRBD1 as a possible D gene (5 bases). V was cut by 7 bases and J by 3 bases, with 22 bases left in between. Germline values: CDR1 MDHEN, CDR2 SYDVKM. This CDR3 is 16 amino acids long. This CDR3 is CASTLSAQGRIYEQYF. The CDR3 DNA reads TGTGCCAGCACCCTGTCCGCTCAGGGCCGAATCTACGAGCAGTACTTC. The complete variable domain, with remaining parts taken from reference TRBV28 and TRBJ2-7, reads DVKVTQSSRYLVKRTGEKVFLECVQDMDHENMFWYRQDPGLGLRLIYFSYDVKMKEKGDIPEGYSVSREKKERFSLILESASTNQTSMYLCASTLSAQGRIYEQYFGPGTRLTVT.

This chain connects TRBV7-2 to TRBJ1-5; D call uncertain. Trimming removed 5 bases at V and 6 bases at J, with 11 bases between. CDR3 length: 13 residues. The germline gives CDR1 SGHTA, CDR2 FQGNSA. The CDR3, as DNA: TGTGCCAGCAGCCCTAGGTCGGGTCAGCCCCAGCATTTT. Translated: CASSPRSGQPQHF.

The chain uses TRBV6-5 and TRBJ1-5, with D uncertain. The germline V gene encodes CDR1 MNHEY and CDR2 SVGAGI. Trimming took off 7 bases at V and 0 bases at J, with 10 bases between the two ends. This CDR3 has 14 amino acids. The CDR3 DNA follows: TGTGCCAGCAACCCTACTTTTAGCAATCAGCCCCAGCATTTT. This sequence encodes CASNPTFSNQPQHF.

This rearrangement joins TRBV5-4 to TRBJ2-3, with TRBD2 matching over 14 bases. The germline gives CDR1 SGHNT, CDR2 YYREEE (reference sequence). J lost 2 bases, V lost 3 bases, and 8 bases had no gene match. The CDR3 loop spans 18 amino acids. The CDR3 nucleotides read TGTGCCAGCAGCTCCCCAGGACTAGCGGGAGGTTCCACAGATACGCAGTATTTT. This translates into CASSSPGLAGGSTDTQYF.

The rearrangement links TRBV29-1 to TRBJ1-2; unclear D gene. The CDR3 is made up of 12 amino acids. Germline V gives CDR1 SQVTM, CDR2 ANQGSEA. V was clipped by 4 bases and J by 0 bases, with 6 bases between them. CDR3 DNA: TGCAGCGTTGGCTGGCCTAACTATGGCTACACCTTC. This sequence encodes CSVGWPNYGYTF.

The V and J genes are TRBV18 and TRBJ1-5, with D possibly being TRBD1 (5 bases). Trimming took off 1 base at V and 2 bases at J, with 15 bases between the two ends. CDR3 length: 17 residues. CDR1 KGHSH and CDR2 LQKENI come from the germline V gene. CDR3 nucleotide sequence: TGTGCCAGCTCACCACGAGGGGACCCTGAGGGCAATCAGCCCCAGCATTTT. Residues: CASSPRGDPEGNQPQHF.

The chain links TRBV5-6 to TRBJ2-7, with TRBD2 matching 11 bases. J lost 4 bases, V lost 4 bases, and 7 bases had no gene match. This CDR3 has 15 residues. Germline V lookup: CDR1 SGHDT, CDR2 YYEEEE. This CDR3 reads CASSGTGTSGYEQYF. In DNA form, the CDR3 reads TGTGCCAGCAGCGGGACCGGGACTAGCGGTTACGAGCAGTACTTC. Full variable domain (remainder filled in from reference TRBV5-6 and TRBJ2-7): DAGVTQSPTHLIKTRGQQVTLRCSPKSGHDTVSWYQQALGQGPQFIFQYYEEEERQRGNFPDRFSGHQFPNYSSELNVNALLLGDSALYLCASSGTGTSGYEQYFGPGTRLTVT.

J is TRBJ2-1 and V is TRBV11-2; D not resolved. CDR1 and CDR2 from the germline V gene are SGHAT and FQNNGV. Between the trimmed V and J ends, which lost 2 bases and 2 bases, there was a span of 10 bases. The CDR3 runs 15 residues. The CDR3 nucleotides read TGTGCCAGCAGCTTAAGCTACACGGCCTACAATGAGCAGTTCTTC. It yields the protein CASSLSYTAYNEQFF.

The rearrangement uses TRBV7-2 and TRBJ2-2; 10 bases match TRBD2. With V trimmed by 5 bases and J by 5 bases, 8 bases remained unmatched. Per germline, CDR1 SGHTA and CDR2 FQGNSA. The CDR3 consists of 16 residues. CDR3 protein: CASSRQREGWTGELFF. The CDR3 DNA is TGTGCCAGCAGCAGACAGCGGGAGGGATGGACCGGGGAGCTGTTTTTT.

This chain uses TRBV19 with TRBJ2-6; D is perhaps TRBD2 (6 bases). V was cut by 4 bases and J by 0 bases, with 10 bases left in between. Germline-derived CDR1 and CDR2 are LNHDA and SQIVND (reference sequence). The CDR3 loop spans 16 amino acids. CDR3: CASSTGVASGANVLTF. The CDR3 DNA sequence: TGTGCCAGTAGTACGGGGGTCGCCTCTGGGGCCAACGTCCTGACTTTC.

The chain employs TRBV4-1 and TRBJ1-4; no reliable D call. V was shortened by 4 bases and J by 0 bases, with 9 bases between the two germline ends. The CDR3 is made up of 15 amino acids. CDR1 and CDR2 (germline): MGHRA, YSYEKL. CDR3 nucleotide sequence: TGCGCCAGCAGCCTCAGCCGGGCAACTAATGAAAAACTGTTTTTT. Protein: CASSLSRATNEKLFF.

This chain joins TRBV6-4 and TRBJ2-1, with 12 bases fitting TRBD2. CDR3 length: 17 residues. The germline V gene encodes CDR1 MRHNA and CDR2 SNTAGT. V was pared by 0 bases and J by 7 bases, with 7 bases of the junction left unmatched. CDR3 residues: CASSDSEGLAGGNEQFF. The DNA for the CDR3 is TGTGCCAGCAGTGACTCCGAGGGGCTAGCGGGAGGGAATGAGCAGTTCTTC.

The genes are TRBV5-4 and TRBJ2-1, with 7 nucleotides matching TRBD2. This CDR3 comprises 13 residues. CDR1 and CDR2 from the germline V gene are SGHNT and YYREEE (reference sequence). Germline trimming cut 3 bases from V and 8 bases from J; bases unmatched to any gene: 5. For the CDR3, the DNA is TGTGCCAGCAGCTCGACTAGCTTATATGAGCAGTTCTTC. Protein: CASSSTSLYEQFF. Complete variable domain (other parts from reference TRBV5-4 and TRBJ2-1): ETGVTQSPTHLIKTRGQQVTLRCSSQSGHNTVSWYQQALGQGPQFIFQYYREEENGRGNFPPRFSGLQFPNYSSELNVNALELDDSALYLCASSSTSLYEQFFGPGTRLTVL.

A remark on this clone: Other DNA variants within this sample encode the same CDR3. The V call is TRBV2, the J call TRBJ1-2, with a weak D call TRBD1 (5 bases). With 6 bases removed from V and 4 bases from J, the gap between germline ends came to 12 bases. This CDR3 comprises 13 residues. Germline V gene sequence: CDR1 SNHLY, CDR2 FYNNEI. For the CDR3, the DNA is TGTGCCAGCAGGGGGCAGGGCGGCTATGGCTACACCTTC. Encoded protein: CASRGQGGYGYTF.

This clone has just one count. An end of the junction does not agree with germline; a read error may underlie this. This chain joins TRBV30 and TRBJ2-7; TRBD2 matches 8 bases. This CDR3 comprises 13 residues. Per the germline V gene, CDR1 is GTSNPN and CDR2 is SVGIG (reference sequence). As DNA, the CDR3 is TGTGCCTGGCTACGGACTAGCTCCCACGAGCAGTACTTC. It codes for CAWLRTSSHEQYF. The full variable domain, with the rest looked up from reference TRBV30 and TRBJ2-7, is SQTIHQWPATLVQPVGSPLSLECTVEGTSNPNLYWYRQAAGRGLQLLFYSVGIGQISSEVPQNLSASRPQDRQFILSSKKLLLSDSGFYLCAWLRTSSHEQYFGPGTRLTVT.

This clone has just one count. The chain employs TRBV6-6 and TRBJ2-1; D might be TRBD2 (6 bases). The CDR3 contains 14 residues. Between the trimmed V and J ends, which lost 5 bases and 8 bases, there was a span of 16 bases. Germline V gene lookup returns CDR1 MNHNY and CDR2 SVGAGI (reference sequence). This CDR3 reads CASSPPGVQDEQFF. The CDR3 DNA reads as TGTGCCAGCAGTCCTCCGGGAGTCCAGGATGAGCAGTTCTTC.

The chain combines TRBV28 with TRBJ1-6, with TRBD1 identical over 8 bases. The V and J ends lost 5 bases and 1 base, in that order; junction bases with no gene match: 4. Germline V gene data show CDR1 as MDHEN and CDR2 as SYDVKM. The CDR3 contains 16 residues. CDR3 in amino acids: CASSTGTGSYNSPLHF. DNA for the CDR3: TGTGCCAGCAGTACCGGGACAGGATCCTATAATTCACCCCTCCACTTT.

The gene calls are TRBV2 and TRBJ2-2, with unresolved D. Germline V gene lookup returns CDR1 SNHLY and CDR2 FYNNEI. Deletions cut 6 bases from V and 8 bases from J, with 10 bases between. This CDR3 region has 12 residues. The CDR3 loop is CASRLWAGELFF. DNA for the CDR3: TGTGCCAGCAGGCTTTGGGCTGGGGAGCTGTTTTTT. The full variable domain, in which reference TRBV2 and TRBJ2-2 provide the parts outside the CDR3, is EPEVTQTPSHQVTQMGQEVILRCVPISNHLYFYWYRQILGQKVEFLVSFYNNEISEKSEIFDDQFSVERPDGSNFTLKIRSTKLEDSAMYFCASRLWAGELFFGEGSRLTVL.

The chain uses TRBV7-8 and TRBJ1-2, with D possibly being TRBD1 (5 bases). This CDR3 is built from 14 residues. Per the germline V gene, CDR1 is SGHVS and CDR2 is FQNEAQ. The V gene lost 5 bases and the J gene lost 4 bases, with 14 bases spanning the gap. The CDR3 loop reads CASSPLSGPYGYTF. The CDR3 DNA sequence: TGTGCCAGCAGCCCCCTTTCAGGGCCCTATGGCTACACCTTC.

The CDR3 region is CSVSPGVDQPQHF. DNA for the CDR3: TGCAGCGTTTCCCCGGGGGTTGATCAGCCCCAGCATTTT. The chain recombines TRBV29-1 with TRBJ1-5; a weak D match, TRBD1 (5 bases). CDR3 size: 13 residues. Trimming removed 5 bases from V and 5 bases from J, with 13 bases in between. The germline gives CDR1 SQVTM, CDR2 ANQGSEA.

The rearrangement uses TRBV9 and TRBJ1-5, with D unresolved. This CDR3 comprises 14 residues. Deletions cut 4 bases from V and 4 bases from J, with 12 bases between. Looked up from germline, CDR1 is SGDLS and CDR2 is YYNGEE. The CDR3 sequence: CASSPGLENQPQHF. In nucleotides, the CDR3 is TGTGCCAGCAGCCCTGGACTGGAGAATCAGCCCCAGCATTTT.

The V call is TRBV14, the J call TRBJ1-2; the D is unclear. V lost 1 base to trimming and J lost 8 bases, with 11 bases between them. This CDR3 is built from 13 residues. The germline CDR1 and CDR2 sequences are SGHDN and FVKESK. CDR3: CASSQAPSVGYTF. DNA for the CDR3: TGTGCCAGCAGCCAAGCCCCGTCAGTGGGCTACACCTTC.